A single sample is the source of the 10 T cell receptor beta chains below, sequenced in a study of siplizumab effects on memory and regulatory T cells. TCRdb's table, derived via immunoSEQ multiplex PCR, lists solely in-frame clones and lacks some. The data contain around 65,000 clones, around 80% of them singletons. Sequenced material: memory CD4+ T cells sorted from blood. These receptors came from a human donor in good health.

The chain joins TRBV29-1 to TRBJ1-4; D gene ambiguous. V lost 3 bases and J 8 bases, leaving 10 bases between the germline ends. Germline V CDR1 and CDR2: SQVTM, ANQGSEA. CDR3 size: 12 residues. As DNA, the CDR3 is TGCAGCGTTGACGTAGGCTACGAAAAACTGTTTTTT. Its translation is CSVDVGYEKLFF.

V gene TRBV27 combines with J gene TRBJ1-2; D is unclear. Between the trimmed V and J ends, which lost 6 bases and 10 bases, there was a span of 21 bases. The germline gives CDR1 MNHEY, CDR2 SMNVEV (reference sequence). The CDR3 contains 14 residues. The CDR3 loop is CASSSLTGRPYYTF. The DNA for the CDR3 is TGTGCCAGCAGCAGTTTAACGGGCAGACCTTACTACACCTTC.

CDR3: CAIRPTSGGNEQFF. The CDR3 DNA reads TGTGCCATCAGGCCCACTAGCGGGGGTAATGAGCAGTTCTTC. This chain joins TRBV10-3 and TRBJ2-1; 11 bases align to TRBD2. The CDR3 contains 14 residues. J was trimmed by 7 bases and V by 6 bases; bases with no gene match: 5. Germline lookup yields CDR1 ENHRY and CDR2 SYGVKD.

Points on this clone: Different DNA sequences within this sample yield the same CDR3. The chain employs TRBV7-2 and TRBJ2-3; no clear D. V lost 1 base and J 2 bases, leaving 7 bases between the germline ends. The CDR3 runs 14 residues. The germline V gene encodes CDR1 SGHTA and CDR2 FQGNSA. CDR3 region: CASSLDGPTDTQYF. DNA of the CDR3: TGTGCCAGCAGCTTAGACGGCCCCACAGATACGCAGTATTTT.

The CDR3 here is CASSVWTSGDQETQYF. The CDR3 DNA reads as TGTGCCAGCAGCGTTTGGACTAGCGGCGATCAAGAGACCCAGTACTTC. V and J are TRBV9 and TRBJ2-5; 10 bases align to TRBD2. The V gene end was trimmed by 2 bases and the J gene end by 2 bases; junction bases not matched to a gene: 6. The CDR3 loop spans 16 amino acids. Germline V gives CDR1 SGDLS, CDR2 YYNGEE. The variable domain in full, completed from reference TRBV9 and TRBJ2-5, reads DSGVTQTPKHLITATGQRVTLRCSPRSGDLSVYWYQQSLDQGLQFLIQYYNGEERAKGNILERFSAQQFPDLHSELNLSSLELGDSALYFCASSVWTSGDQETQYFGPGTRLLVL.

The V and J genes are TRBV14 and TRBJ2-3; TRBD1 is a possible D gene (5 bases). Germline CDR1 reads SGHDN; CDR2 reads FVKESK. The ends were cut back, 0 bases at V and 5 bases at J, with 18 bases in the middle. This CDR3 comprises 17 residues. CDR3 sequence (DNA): TGTGCCAGCAGCCAAGATCGGGTTGGGGCCCGTAGAGATACGCAGTATTTT. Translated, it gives CASSQDRVGARRDTQYF.

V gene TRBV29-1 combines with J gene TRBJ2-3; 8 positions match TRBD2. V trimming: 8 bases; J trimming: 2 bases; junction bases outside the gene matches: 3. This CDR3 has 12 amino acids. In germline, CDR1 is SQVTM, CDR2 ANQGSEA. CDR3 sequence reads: CSSGGDTDTQYF. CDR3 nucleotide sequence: TGCAGCTCGGGGGGGGACACAGATACGCAGTATTTT.

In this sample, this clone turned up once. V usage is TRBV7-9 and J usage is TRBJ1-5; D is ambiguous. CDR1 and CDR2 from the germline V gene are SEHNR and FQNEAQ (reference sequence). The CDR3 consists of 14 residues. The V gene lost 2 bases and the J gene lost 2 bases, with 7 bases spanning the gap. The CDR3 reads CASSLSTGNQPQHF. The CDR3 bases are TGTGCCAGCAGCTTAAGCACAGGCAATCAGCCCCAGCATTTT.

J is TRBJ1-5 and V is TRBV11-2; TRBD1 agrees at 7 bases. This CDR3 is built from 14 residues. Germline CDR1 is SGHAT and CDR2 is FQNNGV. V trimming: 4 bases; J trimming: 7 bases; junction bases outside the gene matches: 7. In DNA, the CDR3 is TGTGCCAGCAGCTCGGGACAGTCTTTACAGCCCCAGCATTTT. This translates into CASSSGQSLQPQHF.

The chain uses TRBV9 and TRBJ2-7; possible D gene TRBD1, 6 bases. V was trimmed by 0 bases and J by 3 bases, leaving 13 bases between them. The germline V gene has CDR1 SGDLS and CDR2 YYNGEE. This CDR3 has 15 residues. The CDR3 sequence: CASSVATGQHYEQYF. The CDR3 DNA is TGTGCCAGCAGCGTAGCTACCGGACAGCACTACGAGCAGTACTTC.